The 21 T cell receptor beta chains reported below all come from one sample, sequenced in a study of cytomegalovirus exposure and HLA in healthy donors. Both 60 Vbeta primers and 13 Jbeta primers went into the PCR. Assay: immunoSEQ multiplex PCR; the TCRdb copy retains only in-frame clones and omits some. This table holds more than 95,000 clones. Source material: PBMCs. These receptors came from a man aged 40-49 years in good health and CMV-seronegative.

The J gene is TRBJ1-5, the V gene TRBV30, with 8 nucleotides matching TRBD1. Trimming took 2 bases from V and 3 from J; bases not matched to a gene: 6. Germline assignment: CDR1 GTSNPN and CDR2 SVGIG (reference sequence). CDR3 size: 15 residues. CDR3 sequence: CAWSPRTGYNQPQHF. CDR3 DNA: TGTGCCTGGAGTCCACGGACAGGGTACAATCAGCCCCAGCATTTT.

The genes are TRBV6-5 and TRBJ2-7; no definite D call. CDR3 size: 15 residues. Trimming took 6 bases from V and 2 from J, leaving 17 bases between them. Germline V gene sequence: CDR1 MNHEY, CDR2 SVGAGI. The CDR3 reads CASRSPQALTYEQYF. In DNA, the CDR3 is TGTGCCAGCAGATCCCCCCAGGCCCTCACCTACGAGCAGTACTTC.

The chain has TRBV7-6 and TRBJ2-7; the D gene is possibly TRBD1 (5 bases). There are 13 residues in the CDR3. The V and J ends lost 3 bases and 3 bases respectively, with 9 bases between them. CDR1 and CDR2 (germline): SGHVS, FNYEAQ. CDR3 protein: CASSLQDNYEQYF. For the CDR3, the DNA is TGTGCCAGCAGCTTGCAGGACAACTACGAGCAGTACTTC.

CDR3 residues: CAISEADRAFRDEQFF. The CDR3 DNA reads TGTGCCATCAGTGAGGCTGACAGGGCCTTCCGAGATGAGCAGTTCTTC. J is TRBJ2-1 and V is TRBV10-3; 7 bases fit TRBD1. Germline CDR1 reads ENHRY; CDR2 reads SYGVKD. The CDR3 totals 16 residues. With V trimmed by 2 bases and J by 8 bases, 12 bases remained unmatched.

This rearrangement joins TRBV30 to TRBJ1-3; 8 nucleotides match TRBD1. J lost 8 bases, V lost 3 bases, and 6 bases had no gene match. CDR1 GTSNPN and CDR2 SVGIG come from the germline V gene (reference sequence). CDR3 length: 13 residues. The CDR3 region is CAWSAGQGHTIYF. The CDR3, as DNA: TGTGCCTGGAGCGCTGGACAGGGTCACACCATATATTTT.

The gene calls are TRBV7-9 and TRBJ1-2; TRBD1 is a possible D gene (5 bases). Looked up from germline, CDR1 is SEHNR and CDR2 is FQNEAQ (reference sequence). Trimming took 11 bases from V and 1 from J, leaving 11 bases between them. There are 12 residues in the CDR3. The CDR3: CAGHRFNYGYTF. As DNA, the CDR3 is TGTGCCGGTCACAGGTTTAACTATGGCTACACCTTC.

The J gene is TRBJ2-7, the V gene TRBV5-1; D may be TRBD2 (5 bases). This CDR3 region has 14 residues. The V and J ends lost 0 bases and 2 bases respectively, with 9 bases between them. Germline CDR1 SGHRS, CDR2 YFSETQ. CDR3 in amino acids: CASSLGTYPYEQYF. The CDR3 nucleotides are TGCGCCAGCAGCTTGGGGACTTATCCCTACGAGCAGTACTTC.

The rearrangement links TRBV25-1 to TRBJ2-3; 7 nucleotides match TRBD1. The CDR3 runs to 15 residues. Germline CDR1 is MGHDK and CDR2 is SYGVNS. Trimming cost V 4 bases and J 3 bases; bases outside gene matches: 7. CDR3 protein: CASSANRGLTDTQYF. The CDR3 DNA is TGTGCCAGCAGTGCCAACAGGGGTTTAACAGATACGCAGTATTTT.

The V gene is TRBV5-4, the J gene TRBJ1-1, with 9 bases identical to TRBD1. V dropped 2 bases and J dropped 4; count of bases not matched to a gene: 6. This CDR3 region has 15 residues. The germline V gene has CDR1 SGHNT and CDR2 YYREEE (reference sequence). The CDR3 DNA reads TGTGCCAGCAGCTTAACAGGGGGCTGGGGCACTGAAGCTTTCTTT. Residues: CASSLTGGWGTEAFF.

CDR3 region: CASSELGGSYGYTF. The CDR3 coding sequence is TGTGCCAGCAGTGAATTGGGGGGTTCGTATGGCTACACCTTC. The chain has TRBV2 and TRBJ1-2, with a tentative D call TRBD1 (5 bases). Germline loops: CDR1 SNHLY, CDR2 FYNNEI. Trimming shortened V by 2 bases and J by 5 bases, and 12 bases separated the two germline ends. The CDR3 covers 14 residues.

The chain recombines TRBV11-3 with TRBJ1-2; D unclear. The CDR3 sequence is 14 residues long. Germline CDR1 and CDR2: SGHNT and YENEEA. Trimming took off 5 bases at V and 6 bases at J, with 16 bases between the two ends. The CDR3 is CASSAVGGLDGYTF. The DNA of the CDR3 is TGTGCCAGCAGCGCGGTAGGAGGCCTGGATGGCTACACCTTC.

CDR3 sequence reads: CASSQDQVGDRVYEQYF. The CDR3 nucleotides read TGTGCCAGCAGCCAAGATCAGGTAGGGGACAGGGTCTACGAGCAGTACTTC. The rearrangement joins TRBV4-2 to TRBJ2-7, with TRBD1 matching 9 bases. The CDR3 covers 17 residues. V trimming: 0 bases; J trimming: 3 bases; junction bases outside the gene matches: 9. Germline V gene sequence: CDR1 LGHNA, CDR2 YNFKEQ.

CDR3 DNA sequence: TGCGCCAGCAGCTTGGAAGGGGGCCAGTACTTC. As protein: CASSLEGGQYF. The rearrangement uses TRBV5-1 and TRBJ2-5; D may be TRBD1 (6 bases). V gave up 0 bases and J gave up 10 bases, with 7 bases separating them. This CDR3 has 11 residues. The germline V gene encodes CDR1 SGHRS and CDR2 YFSETQ.

The chain has TRBV5-8 and TRBJ2-7; 7 bases fit TRBD1. CDR1 and CDR2 from the germline V gene are SGHTS and YDEGEE. Unmatched junction bases numbered 10, after V lost 4 bases and J lost 3 bases. The CDR3 has 15 residues. CDR3 protein: CASSQDQGEYYEQYF. The CDR3 nucleotides are TGTGCCAGCAGCCAGGACCAGGGGGAGTACTACGAGCAGTACTTC. The full variable domain, with the rest looked up from reference TRBV5-8 and TRBJ2-7, is EAGVTQSPTHLIKTRGQQATLRCSPISGHTSVYWYQQALGLGLQFLLWYDEGEERNRGNFPPRFSGRQFPNYSSELNVNALELEDSALYLCASSQDQGEYYEQYFGPGTRLTVT.

V is TRBV27 and J is TRBJ2-3; D is uncertain. This CDR3 is 13 amino acids long. Trimming removed 5 bases from V and 0 bases from J, with 6 bases in between. Germline lookup yields CDR1 MNHEY and CDR2 SMNVEV (reference sequence). The CDR3 nucleotides read TGTGCCAGCAGTCACAGTAGCACAGATACGCAGTATTTT. As protein: CASSHSSTDTQYF.

The chain combines TRBV5-8 with TRBJ1-1, with no clear D. The V end lost 2 bases, the J end lost 1 base, and 9 bases lay between the germline ends. Germline CDR1 reads SGHTS; CDR2 reads YDEGEE. This CDR3 comprises 14 residues. The CDR3 region has the DNA TGTGCCAGCAGCTTATACCGGGGGAACACTGAAGCTTTCTTT. Translating it yields CASSLYRGNTEAFF.

This rearrangement joins TRBV28 to TRBJ2-6, with 10 bases identical to TRBD1. Germline values: CDR1 MDHEN, CDR2 SYDVKM. The CDR3 extends over 15 amino acids. V lost 6 bases and J lost 4; bases outside the gene matches: 3. The CDR3 sequence: CASRTGGAGANVLTF. The DNA for the CDR3 is TGTGCCAGCAGGACAGGGGGCGCCGGGGCCAACGTCCTGACTTTC.

V is TRBV6-1 and J is TRBJ2-1; TRBD2 is a possible D gene (6 bases). This CDR3 has 11 residues. Germline values: CDR1 MNHNS, CDR2 SASEGT. Trimming removed 8 bases from V and 6 bases from J, with 8 bases in between. CDR3 sequence (DNA): TGTGCCAGCGGGGACTTCAATGAGCAGTTCTTC. This gives the protein CASGDFNEQFF.

The chain joins TRBV5-4 to TRBJ2-3; D is uncertain. This CDR3 contains 13 residues. Germline V lookup: CDR1 SGHNT, CDR2 YYREEE (reference sequence). Trimming removed 0 bases from V and 3 bases from J, with 5 bases in between. The CDR3 here is CASSLVRTDTQYF. The CDR3 region has the DNA TGTGCCAGCAGCTTGGTGAGAACAGATACGCAGTATTTT.

The V and J genes are TRBV30 and TRBJ2-1; TRBD2 aligns across 8 bases. V lost 7 bases, J lost 4 bases, and 12 bases stayed unmatched. The CDR3 loop spans 15 amino acids. The V gene's germline CDR1 is GTSNPN and CDR2 SVGIG (reference sequence). As DNA, the CDR3 is TGTGCCTCTTTCAAGCGCGGGAGGTCTTACAATGAGCAGTTCTTC. Its protein is CASFKRGRSYNEQFF.

V gene TRBV10-3 combines with J gene TRBJ1-2; no definite D call. Germline CDR1 and CDR2: ENHRY and SYGVKD. This CDR3 spans 14 amino acids. Trimming removed 0 bases from V and 8 bases from J, with 13 bases in between. CDR3 in amino acids: CAISESMAGFGYTF. In DNA form, the CDR3 reads TGTGCCATCAGTGAGTCGATGGCAGGCTTCGGCTACACCTTC.